The 27 T cell receptor beta chains in this list originate from one sample, sequenced in a study of T cells in Graves' hyperthyroidism and ophthalmopathy. RNA transcripts were the template for amplifying TCR beta CDR3 regions. HTBI primers were used for first-round RT-PCR of the TCR CDR3. MiXCR was run by TCRdb on the multiplex PCR reads, yielding one entry per CDR3 protein. The data show about 360,000 distinct CDR3 sequences, with around 13% seen just once and 9.2% held by the top ten. The sample taken for sequencing was blood. The receptors originated from a woman aged 18-29 years with Graves' hyperthyroidism.

The chain employs TRBV7-3 and TRBJ2-2; 8 nucleotides match TRBD2. Trimming at V came to 3 bases and at J to 6 bases, leaving 3 bases not matched to a gene. The CDR3 sequence is 14 residues long. The germline CDR1 and CDR2 sequences are SGHTA and FQGTGA. CDR3 sequence reads: CASSLASGSGELFF. DNA of the CDR3: TGTGCCAGCAGCTTGGCTAGCGGGTCCGGGGAGCTGTTTTTT.

In its sample, this clonotype was seen many times. The rearrangement uses TRBV3-1 and TRBJ2-7, with D possibly being TRBD2 (7 bases). The CDR3 is 14 amino acids. With 5 bases removed from V and 3 bases from J, the gap between germline ends came to 14 bases. CDR1 is LGHDT, CDR2 YNNKEL, per germline (reference sequence). The CDR3, as DNA: TGTGCCAGCAGCGTCGGGGGGCAGGGCTACGAGCAGTACTTC. It translates to CASSVGGQGYEQYF.

This clonotype has a count of ten or more. The chain carries TRBV2 and TRBJ2-7; tentatively, D is TRBD2 (5 bases). Germline V lookup: CDR1 SNHLY, CDR2 FYNNEI. The CDR3 covers 13 residues. Trimming left V 3 bases short and J 10 bases short, with 16 bases between. This chain's CDR3 is CASSDNLIGRQYF. The CDR3 nucleotides read TGTGCCAGCAGTGATAACTTGATAGGGAGACAGTACTTC.

The chain combines TRBV4-1 with TRBJ1-5; no clear D. This CDR3 has 14 residues. Germline lookup yields CDR1 MGHRA and CDR2 YSYEKL. V dropped 2 bases and J dropped 4 bases, with 9 bases sitting between them. CDR3 region: CASSQPATNQPQHF. The CDR3 region has the DNA TGCGCCAGCAGCCAACCGGCAACAAATCAGCCCCAGCATTTT.

The sample holds many counts of this clonotype. V usage is TRBV2 and J usage is TRBJ2-1, with 7 bases fitting TRBD2. V gave up 2 bases and J gave up 4 bases; unmatched junction bases: 2. Germline V lookup: CDR1 SNHLY, CDR2 FYNNEI. This CDR3 spans 14 amino acids. This CDR3 reads CASSEPSGYNEQFF. The CDR3 nucleotides are TGTGCCAGCAGTGAACCTAGCGGATACAATGAGCAGTTCTTC.

This clonotype showed up many times. The chain employs TRBV7-2 and TRBJ1-5, with 8 bases lining up with TRBD1. The CDR3 length is 15 residues. Per the germline V gene, CDR1 is SGHTA and CDR2 is FQGNSA. The trim removed 1 base at V and 5 bases at J, leaving 4 bases unmatched. Here the CDR3 DNA reads TGTGCCAGCAGCTTAGTAACAGGGGGAGATCAGCCCCAGCATTTT. This codes for CASSLVTGGDQPQHF.

V and J are TRBV24-1 and TRBJ2-3; maybe TRBD1 (5 bases). Germline CDR1 is KGHDR and CDR2 is SFDVKD. Trimming removed 6 bases from V and 2 bases from J, with 8 bases in between. The CDR3 is made up of 13 amino acids. The CDR3 DNA follows: TGTGCCACCAGTCACAGGAACACAGATACGCAGTATTTT. This sequence encodes CATSHRNTDTQYF.

In its sample, this clonotype was seen many times. The chain carries TRBV20-1 and TRBJ2-7, with 14 positions matching TRBD2. The CDR3 is 14 residues long. Germline loops: CDR1 DFQATT, CDR2 SNEGSKA (reference sequence). The V and J ends lost 3 bases and 6 bases, in that order; junction bases with no gene match: 4. The CDR3 is CSARSGTSGSEQYF. In DNA, the CDR3 is TGCAGTGCTAGGTCCGGGACTAGCGGGAGCGAGCAGTACTTC.

This chain links TRBV6-1 with TRBJ2-6; 7 nucleotides match TRBD1. Germline V gives CDR1 MNHNS, CDR2 SASEGT. After removal of 7 bases from V and 2 bases from J, the junction contained 5 bases not matched to a gene. The CDR3 loop spans 15 amino acids. CDR3 DNA sequence: TGTGCCAGCATCAACGACAGGGCTGGGGCCAACGTCCTGACTTTC. Protein sequence: CASINDRAGANVLTF.

This clonotype was counted many times. This chain joins TRBV7-2 and TRBJ2-5; D remains unclear. CDR3 size: 13 residues. The V end lost 1 base, the J end lost 0 bases, and 3 bases lay between the germline ends. The germline CDR1 and CDR2 sequences are SGHTA and FQGNSA. CDR3 in DNA: TGTGCCAGCAGCTTAGTTAACCAAGAGACCCAGTACTTC. The encoded protein is CASSLVNQETQYF.

This clonotype was counted many times. The genes are TRBV7-2 and TRBJ2-2; no clear D gene. This CDR3 is built from 15 residues. V dropped 2 bases and J dropped 1 base, with 8 bases sitting between them. CDR1 and CDR2 from the germline V gene are SGHTA and FQGNSA. This CDR3 reads CASSLFQGNTGELFF. The DNA of the CDR3 is TGTGCCAGCAGCTTATTCCAAGGGAACACCGGGGAGCTGTTTTTT.

This clonotype was observed many times. V usage is TRBV7-8 and J usage is TRBJ2-3; TRBD1 matches 8 bases. This CDR3 has 18 residues. V gave up 0 bases and J gave up 6 bases; unmatched junction bases: 14. Germline V gives CDR1 SGHVS, CDR2 FQNEAQ. The DNA of the CDR3 is TGTGCCAGCAGCTTAGCATGGGGGGCAGGGGGCACCAAGGATACGCAGTATTTT. This encodes CASSLAWGAGGTKDTQYF.

This clonotype was recorded many times. This chain joins TRBV27 and TRBJ2-7; no definite D call. This CDR3 comprises 14 residues. Between the trimmed V and J ends, which lost 2 bases and 6 bases, there was a span of 14 bases. Germline V gives CDR1 MNHEY, CDR2 SMNVEV (reference sequence). The CDR3 region has the DNA TGTGCCAGCAGTTTAAATAGACCGCCGGGCGAGCAGTACTTC. It yields the protein CASSLNRPPGEQYF.

This clonotype was found many times. The chain joins TRBV7-2 to TRBJ2-7; TRBD2 matches at 13 bases. The trim removed 5 bases at V and 0 bases at J, leaving 4 bases unmatched. The germline gives CDR1 SGHTA, CDR2 FQGNSA. CDR3 size: 16 residues. In nucleotides, the CDR3 is TGTGCCAGCAGCCCGGGACTAGCGGGGCCCTCCTACGAGCAGTACTTC. Its translation is CASSPGLAGPSYEQYF.

This clonotype was picked up many times. The CDR3 reads CASSFVQNRYEQYF. In DNA form, the CDR3 reads TGTGCCAGCAGTTTCGTCCAGAACCGCTACGAGCAGTACTTC. V usage is TRBV27 and J usage is TRBJ2-7; D unresolved. Trimming shortened V by 3 bases and J by 3 bases, and 12 bases separated the two germline ends. The germline gives CDR1 MNHEY, CDR2 SMNVEV (reference sequence). This CDR3 is 14 amino acids long.

This chain connects TRBV7-2 to TRBJ1-5; perhaps TRBD1 as D (5 bases). This CDR3 has 13 amino acids. V shed 5 bases and J shed 10 bases, with 15 bases lying between them. In germline, CDR1 is SGHTA, CDR2 FQGNSA. The CDR3 DNA follows: TGTGCCAGCAGCCGAGGGGCGATAAGTCCCCAGCATTTT. This codes for CASSRGAISPQHF.

There are many counts of this clonotype. The V and J genes are TRBV13 and TRBJ2-2; 8 bases line up with TRBD2. Germline V gives CDR1 PRHDT, CDR2 FYEKMQ (reference sequence). This CDR3 has 19 amino acids. V was clipped by 0 bases and J by 0 bases; unmatched bases: 9. The CDR3 loop reads CASSLGELTSDSNTGELFF. The CDR3 nucleotides read TGTGCCAGCAGCTTAGGGGAACTGACTAGCGACTCGAACACCGGGGAGCTGTTTTTT.

The CDR3 sequence: CASSTRGGHGYTF. In nucleotides, the CDR3 is TGTGCCAGTAGTACGCGAGGTGGGCATGGCTACACCTTC. The chain recombines TRBV19 with TRBJ1-2; D is undetermined. CDR3 length: 13 residues. Germline CDR1 is LNHDA and CDR2 is SQIVND (reference sequence). V lost 4 bases, J lost 6 bases, and 12 bases lay in between.

This clonotype has ten or more counts. This chain connects TRBV7-9 to TRBJ1-1; D call uncertain. Trimming left V 8 bases short and J 1 base short, with 23 bases between. CDR1 is SEHNR, CDR2 FQNEAQ, per germline (reference sequence). CDR3 size: 17 residues. DNA of the CDR3: TGTGCCAGCCTCCCTGCGGGCAGAGAAGTATCGAACACTGAAGCTTTCTTT. This codes for CASLPAGREVSNTEAFF.

This clonotype was detected many times. The chain uses TRBV27 and TRBJ1-1; unclear D gene. V lost 4 bases and J 1 base, leaving 10 bases between the germline ends. This CDR3 region has 14 residues. The germline V gene encodes CDR1 MNHEY and CDR2 SMNVEV (reference sequence). CDR3 coding DNA: TGTGCCAGCAGTTCCCAGACTAGGAACACTGAAGCTTTCTTT. Amino acids: CASSSQTRNTEAFF.

In this sample, this clonotype turned up many times. The chain recombines TRBV7-8 with TRBJ1-6, with D perhaps TRBD1 (6 bases). The CDR3 runs to 16 residues. The ends were cut back, 5 bases at V and 6 bases at J, with 17 bases in the middle. The V gene's germline CDR1 is SGHVS and CDR2 FQNEAQ. For the CDR3, the DNA is TGTGCCAGCAGCCTTACAGGGAAAGGGGCTAATTCACCCCTCCACTTT. Its translation is CASSLTGKGANSPLHF.

This clonotype was detected only a few times. The rearrangement links TRBV19 to TRBJ2-2; D gene uncertain. The CDR3 loop spans 14 amino acids. Germline V gives CDR1 LNHDA, CDR2 SQIVND (reference sequence). V lost 5 bases, J lost 6 bases, and 13 bases lay in between. Here the CDR3 reads CASSPLQGPGELFF. CDR3 sequence (DNA): TGTGCCAGTAGTCCCCTCCAAGGGCCCGGGGAGCTGTTTTTT.

This clonotype has a count of ten or more. The chain employs TRBV20-1 and TRBJ2-5, with D maybe TRBD2 (5 bases). From germline, CDR1 is DFQATT and CDR2 SNEGSKA (reference sequence). The CDR3 totals 15 residues. V was trimmed by 4 bases and J by 2 bases, leaving 17 bases between them. The CDR3 DNA is TGCAGTGCTACTCTAGAGGGCTTTCCACAAGAGACCCAGTACTTC. Protein product: CSATLEGFPQETQYF.

For this clonotype: A clone one base away is much larger, so this may be a read error. The CDR3 carries no conserved terminal phenylalanine or tryptophan, so it likely arises from a read error. The chain carries TRBV14 and TRBJ1-1, with 7 bases that match TRBD1. The CDR3 has 17 amino acids. The V and J ends lost 4 bases and 3 bases, in that order; junction bases with no gene match: 14. Germline V CDR1 and CDR2: SGHDN, FVKESK. CDR3 sequence (DNA): TGTGCCAGCAGCCCGGGAGGGACCCGGACAGGAGACACTGAAGCTTTCCTT. This sequence encodes CASSPGGTRTGDTEAFL.

This clonotype was found many times. The chain is built from TRBV18 and TRBJ1-6; no definite D call. CDR1 KGHSH and CDR2 LQKENI come from the germline V gene. V dropped 0 bases and J dropped 10 bases, with 4 bases sitting between them. The CDR3 consists of 12 residues. CDR3 DNA sequence: TGTGCCAGCTCACCACCGGGATCACCCCTCCACTTT. Translating gives CASSPPGSPLHF.

This clonotype was observed many times. This chain joins TRBV7-3 and TRBJ1-2, with a weak D call TRBD1 (5 bases). Germline values: CDR1 SGHTA, CDR2 FQGTGA. Trimming removed 5 bases from V and 4 bases from J, with 17 bases in between. The CDR3 consists of 15 residues. CDR3 DNA: TGTGCCAGCAGCGTCCGACGGCAGGGATTCTATGGCTACACCTTC. It translates to CASSVRRQGFYGYTF.

The table lists this clonotype with a few counts. The rearrangement links TRBV15 to TRBJ2-7; maybe TRBD2 (6 bases). The CDR3 loop spans 12 amino acids. CDR1 is LNHNV, CDR2 YYDKDF, per germline (reference sequence). V lost 5 bases and J lost 7, with 12 bases in between. CDR3 loop: CATSPFAGEQYF. Written as DNA, the CDR3 is TGTGCCACCAGCCCCTTCGCGGGGGAGCAGTACTTC.